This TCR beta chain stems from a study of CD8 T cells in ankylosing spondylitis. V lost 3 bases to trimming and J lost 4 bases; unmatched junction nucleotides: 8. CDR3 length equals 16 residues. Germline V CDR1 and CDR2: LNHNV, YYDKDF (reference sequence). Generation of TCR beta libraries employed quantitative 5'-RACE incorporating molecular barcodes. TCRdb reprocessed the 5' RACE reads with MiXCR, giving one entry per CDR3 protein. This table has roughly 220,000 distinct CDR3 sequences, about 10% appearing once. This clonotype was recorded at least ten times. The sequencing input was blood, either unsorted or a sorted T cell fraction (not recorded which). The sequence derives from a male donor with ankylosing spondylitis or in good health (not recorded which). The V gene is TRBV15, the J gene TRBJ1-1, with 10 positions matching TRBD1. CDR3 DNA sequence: TGTGCCACCAGCAGGGACCGGGACAGGGGCGGCACTGAAGCTTTCTTT. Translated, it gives CATSRDRDRGGTEAFF.